This T cell receptor beta chain was sequenced for a study of T-cell memory formation after mild COVID-19. Overall study context: TCR clusters largely stayed donor specific.

This clonotype has more than one count but fewer than ten. Its cognate antigen is unknown. Study-wide points: Detection of some responders pre-infection suggested pre-existing cross-reactive memory T cells participated.

Libraries for TCRalpha and TCRbeta carried sample barcodes and unique molecular identifiers via 5'RACE. TCRdb processed the 5' RACE reads anew with MiXCR; each CDR3 protein has one entry. Of 250,000 to 400,000 distinct CDR3 sequences in the sample, 13% to 15% were seen once. Deletions cut 5 bases from V and 1 base from J, with 11 bases between. The CDR3 is made up of 14 amino acids. Germline-derived CDR1 and CDR2 are SGHAT and FQNNGV. The sequencing sample was made of PBMCs or a T cell subset sorted from them (not recorded which). The origin of this receptor is a man younger than 30 who had mild COVID-19 (a few samples of this study predate the infection). Cell type and time point are not known. The J gene is TRBJ1-1, the V gene TRBV11-2; D may be TRBD1 (5 bases). CDR3 in amino acids: CASSVGTGNTEAFF. As DNA, the CDR3 is TGTGCCAGCAGCGTCGGGACGGGGAACACTGAAGCTTTCTTT. Drawing the rest from reference TRBV11-2 and TRBJ1-1, the complete variable domain is EAGVAQSPRYKIIEKRQSVAFWCNPISGHATLYWYQQILGQGPKLLIQFQNNGVVDDSQLPKDRFSAERLKGVDSTLKIQPAKLEDSAVYLCASSVGTGNTEAFFGQGTRLTVV.